The 3 T cell receptor beta chains below were found in one sample sequenced in a study of identical twins. TCRdb ran MiXCR on the 5' RACE reads and lists one entry per CDR3 protein. The data contain about 720,000 distinct CDR3 sequences, about 20% of them singletons. This sample was also put to use in a study of T cells expressing NK-cell markers.

Input material: PBMCs. The receptors come from a woman aged 18-29 years in good health.

This chain joins TRBV7-8 and TRBJ2-7; 7 positions match TRBD1. The germline V gene encodes CDR1 SGHVS and CDR2 FQNEAQ. This CDR3 region has 15 residues. Germline trimming cut 3 bases from V and 4 bases from J; bases unmatched to any gene: 9. CDR3 sequence (DNA): TGTGCCAGCAGCTTCAATGCAAGGGGGCCTTACGAGCAGTACTTC. It encodes CASSFNARGPYEQYF. The variable domain in full, with the rest retrieved from reference TRBV7-8 and TRBJ2-7, is GAGVSQSPRYKVAKRGQDVALRCDPISGHVSLFWYQQALGQGPEFLTYFQNEAQLDKSGLPSDRFFAERPEGSVSTLKIQRTQQEDSAVYLCASSFNARGPYEQYFGPGTRLTVT.

This clonotype turned up a few times. This chain links TRBV24-1 with TRBJ2-1; maybe TRBD1 (5 bases). The germline gives CDR1 KGHDR, CDR2 SFDVKD. Between the trimmed V and J ends, which lost 8 bases and 8 bases, there was a span of 12 bases. The CDR3 has 12 amino acids. In DNA form, the CDR3 reads TGTGCCACCAAGGGGAATTCCGATGAGCAGTTCTTC. It is translated as CATKGNSDEQFF.

The rearrangement uses TRBV5-4 and TRBJ2-1; TRBD2 matches 10 bases. Germline V gene data show CDR1 as SGHNT and CDR2 as YYREEE (reference sequence). The ends lost 0 bases at V and 2 bases at J; junction bases unmatched: 11. This CDR3 comprises 19 residues. Here the CDR3 reads CASSLVPSGRARTYNEQFF. The CDR3 region has the DNA TGTGCCAGCAGCTTGGTACCGAGCGGGAGGGCCCGAACCTACAATGAGCAGTTCTTC.